The rows below give T cell receptor beta chains drawn from one sample of a study of early T cells in non-severe SARS-CoV-2 infection. TCRdb reprocessed the 5' RACE reads with MiXCR, giving one entry per CDR3 protein. The sample has roughly 28,000 distinct CDR3 sequences, less than 6.5% seen once; the top ten hold roughly 2.5%. The sample comprised whole blood. The receptors stem from an adult who was a healthcare worker with PCR-confirmed SARS-CoV-2 infection or an uninfected control (not recorded which). The CDR3 runs from the conserved cysteine through the conserved F or W. The D gene is left open where the match is weak. Clone size is shown for a subset of rows, as once, few, many or a class of expanded clone.

clone_size,d_call,v_call,j_call,cdr3_aa,cdr3_nt
many,TRBD2,TRBV7-9,TRBJ2-1,CASSPTSGRAMMNEQFF,TGTGCCAGCAGCCCGACTAGCGGGAGGGCCATGATGAATGAGCAGTTCTTC
few,.,TRBV11-3,TRBJ2-1,CASSPGVVQNEQFF,TGTGCCAGCAGCCCAGGCGTAGTACAGAATGAGCAGTTCTTC
.,.,TRBV11-2,TRBJ2-4,CASSLVLGTDIQYF,TGTGCCAGCAGCTTAGTATTAGGGACGGACATTCAGTACTTC
medium-sized,TRBD2,TRBV27,TRBJ2-7,CASSSRLAGYEQYF,TGTGCCAGCAGTTCCAGACTAGCGGGTTACGAGCAGTACTTC
.,.,TRBV20-1,TRBJ2-1,CSARVGGLGNEQFF,TGCAGTGCCCGGGTCGGGGGGCTGGGCAATGAGCAGTTCTTC
few,.,TRBV11-2,TRBJ2-3,CASSSLRGAKDTQYF,TGTGCCAGCAGCTCCCTTAGGGGCGCGAAAGATACGCAGTATTTT
many,.,TRBV7-9,TRBJ1-3,CASSLVMGAGGNTIYF,TGTGCCAGCAGCTTAGTAATGGGGGCAGGTGGAAACACCATATATTTT
medium-sized,.,TRBV12-3/TRBV12-4,TRBJ2-7,CASTLTAGEQYF,TGTGCCAGCACCCTTACAGCGGGCGAGCAGTACTTC
many,.,TRBV7-2,TRBJ2-4,CASSADSKNIQYF,TGTGCCAGTTCAGCGGACTCGAAAAACATTCAGTACTTC
many,.,TRBV5-1,TRBJ1-4,CASSLAARDDEKLFF,TGCGCCAGCAGCTTGGCGGCCAGGGATGACGAAAAACTGTTTTTT
many,.,TRBV19,TRBJ1-6,CASSPGGDSTLHF,TGTGCCAGTAGTCCCGGTGGGGACTCTACCCTCCACTTT
.,.,TRBV11-2,TRBJ2-3,CASSIGSPNTQYF,TGTGCCAGCAGCATCGGGTCCCCGAATACGCAGTATTTT
many,.,TRBV5-1,TRBJ2-2,CASSLIQGPTGELFF,TGCGCCAGCAGCTTAATCCAGGGACCCACCGGGGAGCTGTTTTTT
.,.,TRBV29-1,TRBJ1-1,CSVDADPGWVTEAFF,TGCAGCGTTGATGCAGACCCCGGCTGGGTCACTGAAGCTTTCTTT